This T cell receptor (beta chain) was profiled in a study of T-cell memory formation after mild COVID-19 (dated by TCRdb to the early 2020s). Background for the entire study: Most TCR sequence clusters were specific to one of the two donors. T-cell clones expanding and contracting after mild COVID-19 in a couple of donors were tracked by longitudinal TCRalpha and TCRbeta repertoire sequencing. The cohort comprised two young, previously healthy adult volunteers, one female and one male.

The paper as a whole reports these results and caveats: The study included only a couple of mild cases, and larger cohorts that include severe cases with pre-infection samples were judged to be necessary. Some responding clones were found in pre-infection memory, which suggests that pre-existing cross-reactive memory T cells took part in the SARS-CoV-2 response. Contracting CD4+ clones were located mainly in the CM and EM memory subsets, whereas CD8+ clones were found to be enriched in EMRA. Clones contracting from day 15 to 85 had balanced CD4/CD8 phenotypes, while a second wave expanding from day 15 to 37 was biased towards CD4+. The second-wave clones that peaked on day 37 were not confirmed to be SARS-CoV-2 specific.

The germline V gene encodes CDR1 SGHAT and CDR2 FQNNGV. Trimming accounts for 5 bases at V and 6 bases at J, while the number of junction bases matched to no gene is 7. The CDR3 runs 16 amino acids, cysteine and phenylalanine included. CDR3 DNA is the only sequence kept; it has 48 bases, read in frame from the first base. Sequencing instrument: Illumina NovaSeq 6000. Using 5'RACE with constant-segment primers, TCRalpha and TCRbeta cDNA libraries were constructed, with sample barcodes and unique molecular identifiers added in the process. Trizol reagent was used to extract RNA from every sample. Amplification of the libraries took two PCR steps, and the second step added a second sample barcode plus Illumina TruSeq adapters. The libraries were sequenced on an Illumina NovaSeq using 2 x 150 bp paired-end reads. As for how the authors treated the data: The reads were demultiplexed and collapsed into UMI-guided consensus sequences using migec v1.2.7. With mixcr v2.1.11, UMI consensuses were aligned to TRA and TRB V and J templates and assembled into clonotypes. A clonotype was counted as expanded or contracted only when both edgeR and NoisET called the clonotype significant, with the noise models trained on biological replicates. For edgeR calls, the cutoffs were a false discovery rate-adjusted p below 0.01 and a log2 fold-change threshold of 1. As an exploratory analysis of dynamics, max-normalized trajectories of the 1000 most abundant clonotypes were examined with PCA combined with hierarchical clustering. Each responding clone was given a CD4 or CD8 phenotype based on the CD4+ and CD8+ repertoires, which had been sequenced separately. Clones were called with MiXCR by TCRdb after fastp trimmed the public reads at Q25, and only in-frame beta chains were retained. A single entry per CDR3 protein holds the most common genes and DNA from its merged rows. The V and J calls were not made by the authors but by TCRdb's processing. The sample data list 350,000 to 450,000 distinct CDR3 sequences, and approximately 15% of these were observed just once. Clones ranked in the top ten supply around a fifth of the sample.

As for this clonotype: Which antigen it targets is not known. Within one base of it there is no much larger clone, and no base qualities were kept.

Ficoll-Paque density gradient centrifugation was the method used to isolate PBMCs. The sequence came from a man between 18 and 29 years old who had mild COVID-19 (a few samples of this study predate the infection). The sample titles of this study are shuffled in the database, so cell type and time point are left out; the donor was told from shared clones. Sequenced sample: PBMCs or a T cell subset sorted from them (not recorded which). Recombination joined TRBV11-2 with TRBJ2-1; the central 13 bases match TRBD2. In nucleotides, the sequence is TGTGCCAGCAGCCCCGTGACTAGCGGGGGGTTCAATGAGCAGTTCTTC. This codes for CASSPVTSGGFNEQFF. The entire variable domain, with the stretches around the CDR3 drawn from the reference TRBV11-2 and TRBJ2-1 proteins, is EAGVAQSPRYKIIEKRQSVAFWCNPISGHATLYWYQQILGQGPKLLIQFQNNGVVDDSQLPKDRFSAERLKGVDSTLKIQPAKLEDSAVYLCASSPVTSGGFNEQFFGPGTRLTVL.